This T cell receptor beta chain was profiled in a study of technical replicates of blood from four donors. This CDR3 has 13 amino acids. Trimming removed 4 bases from V and 7 bases from J, with 14 bases in between. Germline V gene sequence: CDR1 SGHRS, CDR2 YFSETQ. Sequencing used immunoSEQ multiplex PCR; TCRdb keeps in-frame clones, though not all of them. The sample lists 65,000 to 90,000 clones, 90% to 95% occurring once. This TCR was recovered from a human donor in good health. Sequencing was performed on T cells isolated from PBMCs. This chain uses TRBV5-1 with TRBJ1-1, with D hard to call. The CDR3 sequence: CASSNAEGGEAFF. The CDR3 nucleotides read TGCGCCAGCAGCAACGCGGAGGGCGGTGAAGCTTTCTTT.